This note documents a single TCR beta chain sequence. These data belong to a study of preoperative IRX-2 immunotherapy in early breast cancer. Germline values: CDR1 SGHNT, CDR2 YENEEA. With 8 bases removed from V and 3 bases from J, the gap between germline ends came to 16 bases. This CDR3 is built from 15 residues. The sample's treatment: preoperative locoregional IRX-2 cytokine immunotherapy. Preoperative locoregional IRX-2 cytokine immunotherapy was tested in the phase Ib source study. The assay was immunoSEQ multiplex PCR, and TCRdb's table has in-frame clones only and misses some. The sample includes about 42,000 clones, about 72% of them seen just once.

This receptor was obtained from a human donor with breast cancer. The chain combines TRBV11-3 with TRBJ2-2; maybe TRBD2 (5 bases). This specimen was tumor tissue, taken after IRX-2 immunotherapy. This CDR3 reads CASCWELLDTGELFF. CDR3 DNA: TGTGCCAGCTGTTGGGAGCTACTCGACACCGGGGAGCTGTTTTTT.